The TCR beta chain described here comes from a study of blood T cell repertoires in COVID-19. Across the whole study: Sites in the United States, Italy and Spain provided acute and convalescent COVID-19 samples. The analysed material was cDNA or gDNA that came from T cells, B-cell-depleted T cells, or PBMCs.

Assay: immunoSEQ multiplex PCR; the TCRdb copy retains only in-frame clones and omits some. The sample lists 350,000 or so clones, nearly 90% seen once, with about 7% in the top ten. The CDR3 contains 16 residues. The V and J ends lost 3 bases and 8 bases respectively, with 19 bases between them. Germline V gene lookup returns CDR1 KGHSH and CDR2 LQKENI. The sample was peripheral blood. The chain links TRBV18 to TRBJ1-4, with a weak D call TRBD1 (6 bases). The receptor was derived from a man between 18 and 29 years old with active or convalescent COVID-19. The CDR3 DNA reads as TGTGCCAGCTCACCTACCATGGACAGTATCAAGGAAAAACTGTTTTTT. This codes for CASSPTMDSIKEKLFF.